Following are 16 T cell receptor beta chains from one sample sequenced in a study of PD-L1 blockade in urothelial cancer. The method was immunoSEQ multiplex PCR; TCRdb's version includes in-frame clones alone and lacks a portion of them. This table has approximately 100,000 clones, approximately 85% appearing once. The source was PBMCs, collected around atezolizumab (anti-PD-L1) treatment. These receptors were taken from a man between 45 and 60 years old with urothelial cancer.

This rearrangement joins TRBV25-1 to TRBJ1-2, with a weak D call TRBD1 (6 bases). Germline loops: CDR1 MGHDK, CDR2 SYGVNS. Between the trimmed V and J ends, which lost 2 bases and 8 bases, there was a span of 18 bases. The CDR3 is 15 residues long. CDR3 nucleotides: TGTGCCAGCAGTGAAGGCGGCAGAACAGGGTCCGGCTACACCTTC. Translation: CASSEGGRTGSGYTF.

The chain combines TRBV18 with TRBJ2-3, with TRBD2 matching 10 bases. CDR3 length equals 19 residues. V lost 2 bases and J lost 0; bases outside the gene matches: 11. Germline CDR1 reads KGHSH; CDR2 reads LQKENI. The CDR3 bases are TGTGCCAGCTCACCAACTTTGCTAGCGGGAGCTGTGAGCACAGATACGCAGTATTTT. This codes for CASSPTLLAGAVSTDTQYF.

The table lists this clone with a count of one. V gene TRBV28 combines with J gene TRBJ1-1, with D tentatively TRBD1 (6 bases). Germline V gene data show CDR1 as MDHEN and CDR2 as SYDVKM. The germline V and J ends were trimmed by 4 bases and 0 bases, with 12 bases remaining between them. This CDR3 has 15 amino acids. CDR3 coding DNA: TGTGCCAGCAGTTCCAGGACAGTCCTGAACACTGAAGCTTTCTTT. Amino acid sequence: CASSSRTVLNTEAFF.

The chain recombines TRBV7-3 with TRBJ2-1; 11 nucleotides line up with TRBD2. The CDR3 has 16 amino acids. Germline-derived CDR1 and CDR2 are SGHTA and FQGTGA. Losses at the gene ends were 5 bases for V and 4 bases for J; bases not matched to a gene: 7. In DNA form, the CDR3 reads TGTGCCAGCAGCGGAGACGGGACTAGCGGATACAATGAGCAGTTCTTC. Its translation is CASSGDGTSGYNEQFF. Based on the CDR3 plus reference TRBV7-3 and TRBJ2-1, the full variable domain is GAGVSQTPSNKVTEKGKYVELRCDPISGHTALYWYRQSLGQGPEFLIYFQGTGAADDSGLPNDRFFAVRPEGSVSTLKIQRTERGDSAVYLCASSGDGTSGYNEQFFGPGTRLTVL.

The CDR3 nucleotides are TGTGCCAGCAGCTTACTCCAGTATAATTCACCCCTCCACTTT. This gives the protein CASSLLQYNSPLHF. This chain connects TRBV7-9 to TRBJ1-6; D call uncertain. CDR3 length equals 14 residues. V shed 2 bases and J shed 4 bases, with 6 bases lying between them. CDR1 and CDR2 (germline): SEHNR, FQNEAQ (reference sequence).

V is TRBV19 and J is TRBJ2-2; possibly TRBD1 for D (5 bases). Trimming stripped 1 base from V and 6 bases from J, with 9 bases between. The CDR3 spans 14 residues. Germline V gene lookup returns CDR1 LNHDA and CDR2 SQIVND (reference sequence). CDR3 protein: CASSIAEGAGELFF. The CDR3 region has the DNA TGTGCCAGTAGTATAGCAGAAGGGGCCGGGGAGCTGTTTTTT.

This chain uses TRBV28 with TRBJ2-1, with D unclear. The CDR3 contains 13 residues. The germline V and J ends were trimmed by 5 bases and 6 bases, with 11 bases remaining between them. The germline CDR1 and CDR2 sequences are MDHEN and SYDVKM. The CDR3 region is CASSRSRINEQFF. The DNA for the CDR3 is TGTGCCAGCAGTCGGTCACGAATCAATGAGCAGTTCTTC.

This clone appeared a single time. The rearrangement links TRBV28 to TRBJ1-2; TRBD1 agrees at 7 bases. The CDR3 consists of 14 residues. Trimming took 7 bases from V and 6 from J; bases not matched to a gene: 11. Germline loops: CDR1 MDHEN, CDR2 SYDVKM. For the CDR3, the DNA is TGTGCCAGCAAAGTAACCGGGACAGCCGATGGCTACACCTTC. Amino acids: CASKVTGTADGYTF.

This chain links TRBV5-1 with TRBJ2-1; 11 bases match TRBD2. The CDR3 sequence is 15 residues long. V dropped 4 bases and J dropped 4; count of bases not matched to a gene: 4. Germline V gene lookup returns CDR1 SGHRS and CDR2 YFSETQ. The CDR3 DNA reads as TGCGCCAGCAGCCGCGGGACTAGCGGATACAATGAGCAGTTCTTC. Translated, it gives CASSRGTSGYNEQFF.

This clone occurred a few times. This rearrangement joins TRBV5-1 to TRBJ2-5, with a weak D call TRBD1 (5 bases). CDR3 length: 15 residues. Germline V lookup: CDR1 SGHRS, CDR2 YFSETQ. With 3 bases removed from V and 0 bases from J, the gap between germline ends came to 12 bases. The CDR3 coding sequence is TGCGCCAGCAGCTCCGGACAACCGAACCAAGAGACCCAGTACTTC. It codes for CASSSGQPNQETQYF.

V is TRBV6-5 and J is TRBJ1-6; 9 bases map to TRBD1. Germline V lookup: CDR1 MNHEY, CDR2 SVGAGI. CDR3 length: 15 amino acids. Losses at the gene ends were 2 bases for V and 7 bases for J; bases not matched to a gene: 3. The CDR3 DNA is TGTGCCAGCAGTTACACGGGACAGGGCAATTCACCCCTCCACTTT. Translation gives CASSYTGQGNSPLHF.

The CDR3 sequence is CASSLTLAGGGEQYF. The CDR3 DNA reads as TGTGCCAGCAGCTTGACCCTAGCGGGAGGGGGCGAGCAGTACTTC. The chain has TRBV11-2 and TRBJ2-7; 12 bases match TRBD2. CDR3 length: 15 residues. CDR1 and CDR2 (germline): SGHAT, FQNNGV. With 3 bases clipped from V and 6 bases from J, the junction kept 6 bases outside the gene matches.

The CDR3 here is CASSYSRDLAGPQYF. Here the CDR3 DNA reads TGTGCCAGCAGTTACTCACGGGATCTTGCCGGACCGCAGTATTTT. The gene calls are TRBV6-5 and TRBJ2-3; a possible D gene is TRBD2 (5 bases). The CDR3 consists of 15 residues. Germline lookup yields CDR1 MNHEY and CDR2 SVGAGI. Trimming took 0 bases from V and 10 from J, leaving 17 bases between them.

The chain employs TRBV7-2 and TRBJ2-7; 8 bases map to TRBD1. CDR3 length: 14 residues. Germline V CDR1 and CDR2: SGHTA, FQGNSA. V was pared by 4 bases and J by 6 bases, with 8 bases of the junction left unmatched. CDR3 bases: TGTGCCAGCAGCTCACCGCCAGGGGGCATCGAGCAGTACTTC. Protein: CASSSPPGGIEQYF. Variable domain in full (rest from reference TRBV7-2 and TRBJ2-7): GAGVSQSPSNKVTEKGKDVELRCDPISGHTALYWYRQSLGQGLEFLIYFQGNSAPDKSGLPSDRFSAERTGGSVSTLTIQRTQQEDSAVYLCASSSPPGGIEQYFGPGTRLTVT.

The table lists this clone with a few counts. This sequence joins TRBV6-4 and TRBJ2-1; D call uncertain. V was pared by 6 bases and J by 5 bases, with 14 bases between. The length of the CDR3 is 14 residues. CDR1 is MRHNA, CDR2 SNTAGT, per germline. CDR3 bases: TGTGCCAGCAGCGAAACCAGCGAACACAATGAGCAGTTCTTC. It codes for CASSETSEHNEQFF.

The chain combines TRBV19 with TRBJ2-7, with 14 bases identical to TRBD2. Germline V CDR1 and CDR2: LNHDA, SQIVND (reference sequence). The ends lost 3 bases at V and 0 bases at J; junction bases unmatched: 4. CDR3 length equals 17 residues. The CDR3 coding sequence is TGTGCCAGTAGTATTAAAGGGACTAGCGGGAGCTCCTACGAGCAGTACTTC. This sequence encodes CASSIKGTSGSSYEQYF.